Following are 29 T cell receptor beta chains from one sample sequenced in a study of T cells after yellow fever vaccination. Each CDR3 protein is one row after TCRdb ran MiXCR on the 5' RACE reads. Among hundreds of thousands of distinct CDR3 sequences listed, approximately 3.9% were seen once. Material: PBMCs, obtained on the day of the yellow fever booster vaccination. The receptors were sampled from a man aged 18 to 30 who received the YFV17D yellow fever vaccine.

A few counts support this clonotype. The V call is TRBV12-3 or TRBV12-4, the J call TRBJ1-2; unclear D gene. The V gene lost 6 bases and the J gene lost 0 bases, with 8 bases spanning the gap. This CDR3 region has 13 residues. CDR3 region: CASRIEANYGYTF. As DNA, the CDR3 is TGTGCCAGCAGGATAGAAGCTAACTATGGCTACACCTTC.

This chain joins TRBV20-1 and TRBJ2-3; 14 bases align to TRBD2. This CDR3 is built from 16 residues. V lost 6 bases to trimming and J lost 5 bases; unmatched junction nucleotides: 10. Germline assignment: CDR1 DFQATT and CDR2 SNEGSKA (reference sequence). The CDR3 DNA sequence: TGCAGTGCGCCCGGCAGACTAGCGGGGGGGTTAGATACGCAGTATTTT. Its protein is CSAPGRLAGGLDTQYF.

This clonotype was counted only a few times. This chain joins TRBV4-2 and TRBJ1-5; D gene uncertain. V was trimmed by 4 bases and J by 4 bases, leaving 17 bases between them. Germline assignment: CDR1 LGHNA and CDR2 YNFKEQ. The CDR3 sequence is 16 residues long. The CDR3 nucleotides are TGTGCCAGCAGCCTAGGAACCAGCGAGGTTAATCAGCCCCAGCATTTT. Its protein is CASSLGTSEVNQPQHF.

The rearrangement uses TRBV12-3 or TRBV12-4 and TRBJ2-2; D possibly corresponds to TRBD1 (6 bases). Trimming stripped 3 bases from V and 7 bases from J, with 9 bases between. This CDR3 has 13 residues. CDR3 sequence reads: CASSFAGVGELFF. The CDR3 DNA follows: TGTGCCAGCAGTTTCGCAGGGGTCGGGGAGCTGTTTTTT.

This clonotype appeared many times. This chain joins TRBV10-3 and TRBJ2-1; TRBD2 might be the D (6 bases). CDR3 size: 12 residues. Germline V lookup: CDR1 ENHRY, CDR2 SYGVKD. CDR3 bases: TGTGGGGCCGGCGGGGATGACAATGAGCAGTTCTTC. Translating gives CGAGGDDNEQFF.

The chain links TRBV20-1 to TRBJ1-1, with no clear D. Trimming shortened V by 3 bases and J by 0 bases, and 11 bases separated the two germline ends. This CDR3 region has 14 residues. Per germline, CDR1 DFQATT and CDR2 SNEGSKA (reference sequence). The CDR3 DNA reads TGCAGTGCTAGTGTCCCCCTCATGAACACTGAAGCTTTCTTT. It encodes CSASVPLMNTEAFF.

This clonotype showed up just a few times. This sequence joins TRBV9 and TRBJ2-2; D gene unclear. V was cut by 1 base and J by 2 bases, with 6 bases left in between. Germline lookup yields CDR1 SGDLS and CDR2 YYNGEE. The CDR3 spans 14 residues. CDR3 region: CASSVWPNTGELFF. The CDR3 DNA is TGTGCCAGCAGCGTATGGCCAAACACCGGGGAGCTGTTTTTT.

This chain joins TRBV7-9 and TRBJ1-1; D is possibly TRBD1 (6 bases). Germline CDR1 and CDR2: SEHNR and FQNEAQ (reference sequence). Trimming stripped 5 bases from V and 1 base from J, with 17 bases between. This CDR3 spans 16 amino acids. The CDR3 bases are TGTGCCAGCAGCCCAACAACAGGGTGGGGGAACACTGAAGCTTTCTTT. It yields the protein CASSPTTGWGNTEAFF.

This clonotype has a count of ten or more. CDR3 nucleotides: TGTGCCACCAGTGATTCTACAACCCCGCAGTTCTTC. The encoded protein is CATSDSTTPQFF. This chain joins TRBV24-1 and TRBJ2-1; D ambiguous. V lost 2 bases to trimming and J lost 12 bases, with 10 bases between them. Per the germline V gene, CDR1 is KGHDR and CDR2 is SFDVKD. This CDR3 is 12 amino acids long.

This clonotype was seen a few times. The chain carries TRBV4-2 and TRBJ1-6, with D possibly TRBD1 on 5 matching bases. The CDR3 is 15 amino acids. Germline V CDR1 and CDR2: LGHNA, YNFKEQ. V was clipped by 3 bases and J by 4 bases, with 10 bases between them. CDR3 in DNA: TGTGCCAGCAGCCATACAGGCCCGTATAATTCACCCCTCCACTTT. Translating gives CASSHTGPYNSPLHF.

This clonotype was seen a few times. The J gene is TRBJ1-1, the V gene TRBV6-1, with 8 bases identical to TRBD1. There are 16 residues in the CDR3. J gave up 7 bases and V 5 bases, and 15 bases lay outside the gene matches. The V gene's germline CDR1 is MNHNS and CDR2 SASEGT. CDR3 sequence reads: CASSLRQGAITDEAFF. The DNA of the CDR3 is TGTGCCAGCAGTCTTCGCCAGGGGGCAATAACCGATGAAGCTTTCTTT.

With respect to this clonotype: In this CDR3 the conserved last residue, phenylalanine or tryptophan, is missing, so a read error is likely. J is TRBJ2-7 and V is TRBV6-1; 7 bases are shared with TRBD1. Germline V lookup: CDR1 MNHNS, CDR2 SASEGT. Unmatched junction bases numbered 8, after V lost 11 bases and J lost 1 base. This CDR3 spans 13 amino acids. CDR3 nucleotide sequence: TGTGCCTCCTACACGACAGGGTCCTACGAGCAGTACTTG. Its translation: CASYTTGSYEQYL.

The chain carries TRBV7-3 and TRBJ2-1; 7 bases align to TRBD2. Per the germline V gene, CDR1 is SGHTA and CDR2 is FQGTGA. The trim removed 5 bases at V and 4 bases at J, leaving 11 bases unmatched. This CDR3 has 16 residues. DNA of the CDR3: TGTGCCAGCAGCCCTAACGTGGGGGGGAGTTACAATGAGCAGTTCTTC. Protein product: CASSPNVGGSYNEQFF.

The table lists this clonotype with many counts. This chain connects TRBV28 to TRBJ2-2, with a tentative D call TRBD1 (5 bases). Trimming shortened V by 3 bases and J by 5 bases, and 19 bases separated the two germline ends. The CDR3 is made up of 17 amino acids. Germline V gene lookup returns CDR1 MDHEN and CDR2 SYDVKM. The CDR3 protein is CASSFVFLQGGTGELFF. The CDR3 coding sequence is TGTGCCAGCAGTTTTGTTTTTCTCCAGGGCGGTACCGGGGAGCTGTTTTTT.

This clonotype has at least ten counts. The chain is built from TRBV11-1 and TRBJ1-1; perhaps TRBD1 as D (5 bases). CDR1 and CDR2 (germline): SGHAT, FQDESV (reference sequence). The CDR3 runs to 14 residues. V gave up 5 bases and J gave up 10 bases, with 20 bases separating them. CDR3 DNA: TGTGCCAGCAGCCCCCTTGGCGAGGCCACAGGAGCTTTCTTT. It codes for CASSPLGEATGAFF.

This clonotype occurred a few times. This chain connects TRBV5-4 to TRBJ2-5; no firm D call. The CDR3 extends over 14 amino acids. Between the trimmed V and J ends, which lost 1 base and 0 bases, there was a span of 7 bases. Germline V gene sequence: CDR1 SGHNT, CDR2 YYREEE (reference sequence). CDR3 protein: CASSLNTDQETQYF. The CDR3 nucleotides are TGTGCCAGCAGCTTGAATACGGACCAAGAGACCCAGTACTTC.

This clonotype has at least ten counts. The chain couples TRBV12-3 or TRBV12-4 to TRBJ1-3, with D uncertain. The V end was cut by 8 bases, the J end by 0 bases, with 14 bases between. The length of the CDR3 is 15 residues. The CDR3 coding sequence is TGTGCCAGCGAACAGACCGGTGCCTCTGGAAACACCATATATTTT. Encoded protein: CASEQTGASGNTIYF.

In its sample, this clonotype was seen many times. This chain links TRBV7-2 with TRBJ1-5; possible D gene TRBD1, 5 bases. Per the germline V gene, CDR1 is SGHTA and CDR2 is FQGNSA. Between the trimmed V and J ends, which lost 2 bases and 5 bases, there was a span of 10 bases. There are 14 residues in the CDR3. CDR3 sequence reads: CASSLRGRDQPQHF. The CDR3 DNA follows: TGTGCCAGCAGCTTAAGGGGACGGGATCAGCCCCAGCATTTT.

The CDR3 here is CASSQEVRGREKLFF. The CDR3 DNA reads as TGCGCCAGCAGCCAAGAGGTCAGGGGCCGGGAAAAACTGTTTTTT. The rearrangement joins TRBV4-3 to TRBJ1-4; D may be TRBD1 (6 bases). Germline CDR1 and CDR2: LGHNA and YSLEER. V lost 0 bases, J lost 8 bases, and 13 bases lay in between. CDR3 length: 15 amino acids.

This chain uses TRBV7-2 with TRBJ1-2, with D unclear. Per germline, CDR1 SGHTA and CDR2 FQGNSA. V was clipped by 5 bases and J by 3 bases, with 10 bases between them. The CDR3 consists of 13 residues. CDR3 amino acids: CASSVVGYYGYTF. The CDR3 DNA reads as TGTGCCAGCAGCGTAGTGGGCTACTATGGCTACACCTTC.

On this clonotype itself: This may come from a read error, since a much larger clone is one base off. The rearrangement links TRBV10-3 to TRBJ1-1; a weak D match, TRBD1 (5 bases). Germline V gene sequence: CDR1 ENHRY, CDR2 SYGVKD. The CDR3 contains 14 residues. V was cut by 3 bases and J by 4 bases, with 12 bases left in between. CDR3 sequence: CAISEWGSVTEAFF. In nucleotides, the CDR3 is TGTGCCATCAGTGAATGGGGGAGCGTCACTGAAGCTTTCTTT.

In its sample, this clonotype was seen many times. J is TRBJ1-2 and V is TRBV7-9; D is perhaps TRBD1 (6 bases). Germline CDR1 is SEHNR and CDR2 is FQNEAQ (reference sequence). Trimming stripped 6 bases from V and 11 bases from J, with 28 bases between. The CDR3 extends over 16 amino acids. The CDR3 nucleotides read TGTGCCAGCAGTTTTACGGAGGACAGTCTCTTGCGGCTTTACACCTTC. Protein product: CASSFTEDSLLRLYTF.

The chain carries TRBV23-1 and TRBJ1-1; D gene unclear. TRBV23-1 is placed among ORFs of uncertain function. Deletions cut 3 bases from V and 1 base from J, with 12 bases between. CDR3 length: 15 residues. In DNA form, the CDR3 reads TGCGCCAGCAGTCAGCCGGGCAGGAGGAACACTGAAGCTTTCTTT. Protein sequence: CASSQPGRRNTEAFF.

In its sample, this clonotype was seen many times. CDR3 residues: CSARSLAGDPRYNEQFF. In nucleotides, the CDR3 is TGCAGTGCTAGATCACTAGCGGGGGATCCACGTTACAATGAGCAGTTCTTC. The rearrangement joins TRBV20-1 to TRBJ2-1; 11 bases are shared with TRBD2. The junction had 10 bases not matched to a gene; V was cut back by 2 bases and J by 4 bases. The CDR3 sequence is 17 residues long. Germline V lookup: CDR1 DFQATT, CDR2 SNEGSKA (reference sequence).

The chain is built from TRBV11-3 and TRBJ2-5; TRBD1 matches at 10 bases. CDR1 and CDR2 from the germline V gene are SGHNT and YENEEA. V lost 3 bases and J lost 5; bases outside the gene matches: 6. There are 15 residues in the CDR3. The CDR3 nucleotides read TGTGCCAGCAGCTTCGGGACAGGGGTAGGGGAGACCCAGTACTTC. Amino acids: CASSFGTGVGETQYF.

The table lists this clonotype with a few counts. The V and J genes are TRBV12-3 or TRBV12-4 and TRBJ2-5; TRBD2 matches at 13 bases. CDR3 length equals 16 residues. The V gene end was trimmed by 5 bases and the J gene end by 1 base; junction bases not matched to a gene: 4. The DNA for the CDR3 is TGTGCCAGCAGTAGGACTAGCGGGGGAAGCCAAGAGACCCAGTACTTC. This gives the protein CASSRTSGGSQETQYF.

The rearrangement links TRBV12-3 or TRBV12-4 to TRBJ2-7; maybe TRBD2 (5 bases). With 6 bases removed from V and 5 bases from J, the gap between germline ends came to 14 bases. CDR3 length: 13 amino acids. The CDR3 coding sequence is TGTGCCAGCAGCCTACTGGGAGCAGACGAGCAGTACGTC. Its translation: CASSLLGADEQYV.

This clonotype was detected ten times or more. V is TRBV5-5 and J is TRBJ2-1; D tentatively reads TRBD1 or TRBD2 (5 bases each). V was shortened by 4 bases and J by 0 bases, with 20 bases between the two germline ends. The CDR3 is 18 amino acids. The V gene's germline CDR1 is SGHKS and CDR2 YYEKEE (reference sequence). The CDR3 loop reads CASSVRAGTASSYNEQFF. The CDR3, as DNA: TGTGCCAGCAGCGTGAGGGCCGGGACCGCAAGCTCCTACAATGAGCAGTTCTTC.

CDR3 sequence: CASSYRGSYEQYF. DNA of the CDR3: TGTGCCAGTTCCTACAGGGGTTCCTACGAGCAGTACTTC. J is TRBJ2-7 and V is TRBV19; 7 bases align to TRBD1. Germline trimming cut 8 bases from V and 1 base from J; bases unmatched to any gene: 5. Per the germline V gene, CDR1 is LNHDA and CDR2 is SQIVND (reference sequence). CDR3 length: 13 amino acids.